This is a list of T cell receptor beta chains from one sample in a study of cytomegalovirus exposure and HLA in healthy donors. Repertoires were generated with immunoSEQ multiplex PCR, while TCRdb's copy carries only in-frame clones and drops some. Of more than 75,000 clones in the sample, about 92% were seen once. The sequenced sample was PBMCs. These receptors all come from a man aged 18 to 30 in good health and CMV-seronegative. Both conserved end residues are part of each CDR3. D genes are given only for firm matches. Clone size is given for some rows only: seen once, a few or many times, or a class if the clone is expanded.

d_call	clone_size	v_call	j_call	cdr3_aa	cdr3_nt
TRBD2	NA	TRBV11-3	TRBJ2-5	CASSLGLVGGETQYF	TGTGCCAGCAGCTTGGGACTAGTGGGGGGCGAGACCCAGTACTTC
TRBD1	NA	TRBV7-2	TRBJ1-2	CASSFRDRGLGYTF	TGTGCCAGCAGCTTTCGGGACAGGGGGCTTGGCTACACCTTC
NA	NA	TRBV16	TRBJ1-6	CASSQRRGGYNSPLHF	TGTGCCAGCAGCCAAAGGAGGGGGGGATATAATTCACCCCTCCACTTT
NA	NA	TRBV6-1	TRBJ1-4	CASSVQFSGEKLFF	TGTGCCAGCAGTGTACAGTTTTCAGGCGAAAAACTGTTTTTT
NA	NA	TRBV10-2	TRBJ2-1	CASSGSSSNEQFF	TGCGCCAGCAGTGGGAGTAGCAGCAATGAGCAGTTCTTC
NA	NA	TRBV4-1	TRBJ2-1	CASSQGLSSYNEQFF	TGCGCCAGCAGCCAAGGCCTAAGCTCCTACAATGAGCAGTTCTTC
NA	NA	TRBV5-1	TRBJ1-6	CASSLAGEEVPPLHF	TGCGCCAGCAGCTTGGCCGGGGAGGAGGTGCCACCCCTCCACTTT
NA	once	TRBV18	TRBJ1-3	CASSPVTGTSSGNTIYF	TGTGCCAGCTCACCAGTTACAGGGACCAGCTCTGGAAACACCATATATTTT
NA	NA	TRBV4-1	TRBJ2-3	CASSQVALDTQYF	TGCGCCAGCAGCCAAGTGGCCCTAGATACGCAGTATTTT
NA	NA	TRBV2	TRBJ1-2	CASTPEGANYGYTF	TGTGCCAGTACCCCAGAGGGCGCTAACTATGGCTACACCTTC
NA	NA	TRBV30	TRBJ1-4	CAWSVANPGAEKLFF	TGTGCCTGGAGTGTAGCTAACCCAGGGGCCGAAAAACTGTTTTTT
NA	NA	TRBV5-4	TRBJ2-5	CASSLWQQGDGETQYF	TGTGCCAGCAGCTTGTGGCAACAGGGTGATGGGGAGACCCAGTACTTC
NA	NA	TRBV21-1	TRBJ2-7	CASSKVGSGHYEQYF	TGTGCCAGCAGCAAAGTGGGTAGCGGGCACTACGAGCAGTACTTC
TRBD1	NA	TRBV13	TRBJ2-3	CASSLGQGVVATQYF	TGTGCCAGCAGCCTGGGACAGGGTGTAGTAGCGACGCAGTATTTT
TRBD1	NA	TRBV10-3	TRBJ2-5	CAISERQGIETQYF	TGTGCCATCAGTGAGCGACAGGGCATAGAGACCCAGTACTTC
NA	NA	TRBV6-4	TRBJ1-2	CASSEGGQTYGYTF	TGTGCCAGCAGTGAAGGAGGGCAGACCTATGGCTACACCTTC